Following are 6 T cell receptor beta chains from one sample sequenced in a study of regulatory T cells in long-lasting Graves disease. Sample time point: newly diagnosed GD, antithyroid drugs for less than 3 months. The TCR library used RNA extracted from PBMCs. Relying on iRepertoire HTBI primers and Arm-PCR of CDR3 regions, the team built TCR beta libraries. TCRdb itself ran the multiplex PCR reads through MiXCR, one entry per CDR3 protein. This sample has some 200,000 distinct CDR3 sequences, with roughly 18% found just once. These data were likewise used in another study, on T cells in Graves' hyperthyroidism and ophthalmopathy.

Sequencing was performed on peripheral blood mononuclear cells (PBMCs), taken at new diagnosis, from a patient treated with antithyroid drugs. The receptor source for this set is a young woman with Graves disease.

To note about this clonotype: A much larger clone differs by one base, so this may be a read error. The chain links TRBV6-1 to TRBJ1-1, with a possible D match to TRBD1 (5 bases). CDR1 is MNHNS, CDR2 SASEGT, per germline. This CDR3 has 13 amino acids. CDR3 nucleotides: TGTGTCAGCAGGCCGGGACCGAACACTGAAGCTTTCTTT. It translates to CVSRPGPNTEAFF.

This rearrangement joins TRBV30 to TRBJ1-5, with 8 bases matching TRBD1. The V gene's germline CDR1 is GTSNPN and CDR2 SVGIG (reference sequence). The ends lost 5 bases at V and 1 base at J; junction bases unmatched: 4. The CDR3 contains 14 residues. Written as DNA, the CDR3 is TGTGCCTGGGGGGGACAGGCGAGCAATCAGCCCCAGCATTTT. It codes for CAWGGQASNQPQHF. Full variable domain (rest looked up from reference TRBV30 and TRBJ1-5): SQTIHQWPATLVQPVGSPLSLECTVEGTSNPNLYWYRQAAGRGLQLLFYSVGIGQISSEVPQNLSASRPQDRQFILSSKKLLLSDSGFYLCAWGGQASNQPQHFGDGTRLSIL.

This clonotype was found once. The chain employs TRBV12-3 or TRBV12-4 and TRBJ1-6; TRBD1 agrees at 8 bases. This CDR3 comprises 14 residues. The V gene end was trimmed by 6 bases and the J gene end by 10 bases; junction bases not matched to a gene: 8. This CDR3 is CASSAETGASPLHF. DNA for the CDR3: TGTGCCAGCAGCGCAGAGACAGGGGCATCACCCCTCCACTTT.

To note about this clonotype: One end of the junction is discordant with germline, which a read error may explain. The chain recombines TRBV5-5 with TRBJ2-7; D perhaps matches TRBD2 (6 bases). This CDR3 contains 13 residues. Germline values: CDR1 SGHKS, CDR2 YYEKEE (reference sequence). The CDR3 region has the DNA TGCGCCAGCGGGTCAGGTCTTGACGGGCAGCAGTACTTC. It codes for CASGSGLDGQQYF.

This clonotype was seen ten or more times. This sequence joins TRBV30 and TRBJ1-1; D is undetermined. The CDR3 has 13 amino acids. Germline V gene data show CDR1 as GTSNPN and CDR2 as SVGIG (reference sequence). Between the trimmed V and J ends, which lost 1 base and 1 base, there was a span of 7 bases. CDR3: CAWSGRSNTEAFF. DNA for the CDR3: TGTGCCTGGAGTGGGCGGTCGAACACTGAAGCTTTCTTT.

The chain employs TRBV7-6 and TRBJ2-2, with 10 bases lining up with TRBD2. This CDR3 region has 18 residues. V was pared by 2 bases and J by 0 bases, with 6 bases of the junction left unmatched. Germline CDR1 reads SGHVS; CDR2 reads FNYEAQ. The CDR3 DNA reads TGTGCCAGCAGCTTAAAAACGACTAGCGGGCCGAACACCGGGGAGCTGTTTTTT. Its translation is CASSLKTTSGPNTGELFF.